The 27 T cell receptor beta chains below come from one sample, sequenced in a study of T cells after yellow fever vaccination. MiXCR, applied by TCRdb to the 5' RACE reads, yields one record per CDR3 protein. This sample yields some 110,000 distinct CDR3 sequences, of which 5.5% to 8% are seen a single time; 2.7% belongs to the top ten. Specimen: CD4+ T cells sorted from PBMCs, collected about 41 days after the first yellow fever vaccination. The receptors come from a man aged 18 to 35 who received the YFV17D yellow fever vaccine.

This clonotype has just one count. Being one base from a much bigger clone, this may be a read error. The chain couples TRBV15 to TRBJ2-5; D is undetermined. Deletions cut 0 bases from V and 4 bases from J, with 3 bases between. The germline V gene encodes CDR1 LNHNV and CDR2 YYDKDF (reference sequence). The CDR3 extends over 12 amino acids. The CDR3 coding sequence is TGTGCCACCAGCAGAGAGACAGAGACCCAGTACTTC. Its protein product is CATSRETETQYF.

This clonotype was seen a handful of times. This chain uses TRBV7-2 with TRBJ2-5; D perhaps matches TRBD2 (6 bases). Germline values: CDR1 SGHTA, CDR2 FQGNSA. There are 14 residues in the CDR3. V was pared by 2 bases and J by 2 bases, with 9 bases between. The CDR3 DNA reads TGTGCCAGCAGCTTAAGGGCGGGACAAGAGACCCAGTACTTC. Its protein is CASSLRAGQETQYF.

This clonotype showed up many times. This rearrangement joins TRBV4-1 to TRBJ1-5, with D perhaps matching TRBD1 (5 bases). This CDR3 region has 16 residues. The germline V and J ends were trimmed by 3 bases and 1 base, with 13 bases remaining between them. The germline V gene has CDR1 MGHRA and CDR2 YSYEKL. The CDR3 DNA follows: TGCGCCAGCAGCCATATAGGGGCTGGGAGCAATCAGCCCCAGCATTTT. Amino acids: CASSHIGAGSNQPQHF.

This clonotype has ten or more counts. This chain links TRBV11-2 with TRBJ2-3; TRBD1 is a possible D gene (5 bases). This CDR3 has 13 amino acids. In germline, CDR1 is SGHAT, CDR2 FQNNGV. V lost 0 bases and J lost 5, with 6 bases in between. The CDR3 region is CASSLDQGDTQYF. The DNA for the CDR3 is TGTGCCAGCAGCTTAGATCAGGGAGATACGCAGTATTTT.

This clonotype was recorded many times. The V gene is TRBV7-2, the J gene TRBJ1-6; TRBD1 might be the D (5 bases). The CDR3 length is 14 residues. The V end was cut by 5 bases, the J end by 9 bases, with 14 bases between. Germline V gives CDR1 SGHTA, CDR2 FQGNSA. The CDR3 nucleotides read TGTGCCAGCAGCCCCCAATTAGACAGTTCACCCCTCCACTTT. The encoded protein is CASSPQLDSSPLHF.

This clonotype was picked up many times. The V call is TRBV12-2, the J call TRBJ1-5. TRBV12-2 has pseudogene status. The CDR3 runs to 16 residues. CDR3 in amino acids: CASRLWRRDYREGQHF. DNA for the CDR3: TGTGCAAGTCGCTTATGGCGGCGGGACTACAGGGAAGGCCAGCATTTT.

This clonotype was seen repeatedly, ten times or more. J is TRBJ2-6 and V is TRBV5-1; no reliable D call. The CDR3 extends over 15 amino acids. Trimming removed 4 bases from V and 5 bases from J, with 13 bases in between. CDR1 is SGHRS, CDR2 YFSETQ, per germline. CDR3 coding DNA: TGCGCCAGCAGCCGTGACCCTCCAAGGGCCAACGTCCTGACTTTC. This sequence encodes CASSRDPPRANVLTF.

This clonotype has at least ten counts. V is TRBV7-2 and J is TRBJ2-5; no clear D. Deletions cut 1 base from V and 4 bases from J, with 13 bases between. There are 15 residues in the CDR3. Germline lookup yields CDR1 SGHTA and CDR2 FQGNSA. The CDR3 nucleotides are TGTGCCAGCAGCTTAGATAAGAGGAACCTAGAGACCCAGTACTTC. Protein sequence: CASSLDKRNLETQYF.

This clonotype was recorded at least ten times. Here the CDR3 reads CASSPVDSVNTEAFF. The CDR3 coding sequence is TGTGCCAGCTCGCCTGTGGACAGCGTGAACACTGAAGCTTTCTTT. J is TRBJ1-1 and V is TRBV18, with D possibly matching TRBD1 (6 bases). Germline V gene sequence: CDR1 KGHSH, CDR2 LQKENI. CDR3 size: 15 residues. V lost 6 bases and J lost 0, with 14 bases in between.

The genes are TRBV2 and TRBJ2-1; D remains ambiguous. The ends were cut back, 7 bases at V and 8 bases at J, with 15 bases in the middle. CDR1 and CDR2 from the germline V gene are SNHLY and FYNNEI. The CDR3 sequence is 13 residues long. The CDR3 region is CASKRGREHEQFF. For the CDR3, the DNA is TGTGCCAGCAAAAGAGGTCGCGAGCATGAGCAGTTCTTC.

Here the CDR3 reads CASSLGPQGGEQYF. As DNA, the CDR3 is TGCGCCAGCAGCTTGGGGCCCCAGGGTGGGGAGCAGTACTTC. The rearrangement uses TRBV5-1 and TRBJ2-7, with D possibly matching TRBD1 (5 bases). CDR3 size: 14 residues. The germline V and J ends were trimmed by 0 bases and 7 bases, with 14 bases remaining between them. CDR1 SGHRS and CDR2 YFSETQ come from the germline V gene.

This clonotype was detected ten times or more. The genes are TRBV5-1 and TRBJ2-5; 10 bases fit TRBD1. After removal of 3 bases from V and 3 bases from J, the junction contained 5 bases not matched to a gene. Germline CDR1 SGHRS, CDR2 YFSETQ. The CDR3 consists of 15 residues. In DNA, the CDR3 is TGCGCCAGCAGCTCGGGCGGGACAGGGGAAGAGACCCAGTACTTC. Its translation is CASSSGGTGEETQYF.

This clonotype was found many times. The V call is TRBV29-1, the J call TRBJ2-3; weak D call: TRBD1 (6 bases). Germline V CDR1 and CDR2: SQVTM, ANQGSEA. V was cut by 4 bases and J by 4 bases, with 24 bases left in between. The CDR3 is 17 amino acids. The CDR3 sequence: CSVARSMDSIYSDTQYF. In nucleotides, the CDR3 is TGCAGCGTTGCCAGAAGTATGGACAGTATTTATTCAGATACGCAGTATTTT.

This clonotype came up many times. The chain couples TRBV7-9 to TRBJ2-5; D gene uncertain. CDR1 SEHNR and CDR2 FQNEAQ come from the germline V gene (reference sequence). CDR3 length: 14 residues. Deletions cut 4 bases from V and 2 bases from J, with 11 bases between. The CDR3: CASSYWALQETQYF. CDR3 bases: TGTGCCAGCAGCTACTGGGCTTTACAAGAGACCCAGTACTTC.

In this sample, this clonotype turned up many times. This sequence joins TRBV28 and TRBJ2-3; the match to TRBD2 covers 9 bases. CDR1 is MDHEN and CDR2 is SYDVKM in the germline V gene. The CDR3 is 16 residues long. J lost 2 bases, V lost 5 bases, and 8 bases had no gene match. The CDR3 DNA reads TGTGCCAGCAGTGACCCTCTAGCGGGGATCACAGATACGCAGTATTTT. Encoded protein: CASSDPLAGITDTQYF.

This clonotype was recorded at least ten times. Written as DNA, the CDR3 is TGCGCCAGCAGAGTCCAGGAGGCGGGGGCTCTATACAATGAGCAGTTCTTC. Residues: CASRVQEAGALYNEQFF. The genes are TRBV5-1 and TRBJ2-1, with D possibly matching TRBD2 (7 bases). This CDR3 comprises 17 residues. CDR1 SGHRS and CDR2 YFSETQ come from the germline V gene. The V end was cut by 5 bases, the J end by 4 bases, with 22 bases between.

This clonotype was observed many times. The chain links TRBV12-3 or TRBV12-4 to TRBJ2-1; no clear D. The ends were cut back, 7 bases at V and 1 base at J, with 14 bases in the middle. The CDR3 totals 15 residues. CDR3 coding DNA: TGTGCCAGCAACCATAGGCGAGTATCCTACAATGAGCAGTTCTTC. This codes for CASNHRRVSYNEQFF.

The chain joins TRBV5-1 to TRBJ1-6; D ambiguous. The CDR3 consists of 15 residues. CDR1 is SGHRS, CDR2 YFSETQ, per germline. The V end was cut by 4 bases, the J end by 9 bases, with 17 bases between. DNA for the CDR3: TGCGCCAGCAGCGTCCGGGGAGGGAGGAGTTCACCCCTCCACTTT. Its translation: CASSVRGGRSSPLHF.

This clonotype was counted ten times or more. The rearrangement links TRBV20-1 to TRBJ2-3, with 11 positions matching TRBD2. CDR1 DFQATT and CDR2 SNEGSKA come from the germline V gene (reference sequence). There are 15 residues in the CDR3. Germline trimming cut 5 bases from V and 8 bases from J; bases unmatched to any gene: 12. The CDR3 DNA is TGCAGTGCTCCCACTAGCGGGGGACCCTCAGCTACGCAGTATTTT. Its translation is CSAPTSGGPSATQYF.

This clonotype appeared many times. The chain has TRBV19 and TRBJ2-5; possibly TRBD1 or TRBD2 for D (6 bases each). The V gene's germline CDR1 is LNHDA and CDR2 SQIVND (reference sequence). The V end was cut by 1 base, the J end by 7 bases, with 13 bases between. The CDR3 runs to 14 residues. The CDR3: CASSIAGAGGTQYF. The CDR3 DNA follows: TGTGCCAGTAGTATAGCAGGGGCCGGGGGGACCCAGTACTTC. The variable domain in full, completed from reference TRBV19 and TRBJ2-5, reads DGGITQSPKYLFRKEGQNVTLSCEQNLNHDAMYWYRQDPGQGLRLIYYSQIVNDFQKGDIAEGYSVSREKKESFPLTVTSAQKNPTAFYLCASSIAGAGGTQYFGPGTRLLVL.

This clonotype was observed once. A much larger clone sits a single nucleotide away, making a read error possible. The chain combines TRBV25-1 with TRBJ2-1; 7 bases agree with TRBD2. The CDR3 totals 16 residues. Looked up from germline, CDR1 is MGHDK and CDR2 is SYGVNS. Written as DNA, the CDR3 is TGTGACAGCAGTGACGCCGGTGCGGGAGCCTACAATGAGCAGTTCTTC. Amino acid sequence: CDSSDAGAGAYNEQFF.

This clonotype was counted many times. This rearrangement joins TRBV7-9 to TRBJ1-1; maybe TRBD1 (5 bases). The CDR3 runs 16 residues. With 1 base removed from V and 0 bases from J, the gap between germline ends came to 12 bases. Looked up from germline, CDR1 is SEHNR and CDR2 is FQNEAQ (reference sequence). CDR3 amino acids: CASSLGVKGMNTEAFF. The CDR3 nucleotides are TGTGCCAGCAGCTTAGGTGTTAAGGGGATGAACACTGAAGCTTTCTTT.

This clonotype has ten or more counts. The chain employs TRBV3-1 and TRBJ2-7, with a possible D match to TRBD1 (6 bases). CDR3 length: 11 residues. With 3 bases removed from V and 6 bases from J, the gap between germline ends came to 6 bases. Germline assignment: CDR1 LGHDT and CDR2 YNNKEL (reference sequence). CDR3 loop: CASSHRGEQYV. DNA for the CDR3: TGTGCCAGCAGCCACAGGGGCGAGCAGTACGTC.

This clonotype was detected ten times or more. The chain links TRBV12-3 or TRBV12-4 to TRBJ2-5; D unclear. V dropped 3 bases and J dropped 5 bases, with 10 bases sitting between them. The length of the CDR3 is 13 residues. CDR3 region: CASSFVPEETQYF. In DNA form, the CDR3 reads TGTGCCAGCAGTTTCGTGCCCGAGGAGACCCAGTACTTC.

This clonotype has a count of ten or more. This sequence joins TRBV5-1 and TRBJ2-3; D is ambiguous. V lost 1 base, J lost 10 bases, and 13 bases lay in between. CDR3 size: 13 residues. From germline, CDR1 is SGHRS and CDR2 YFSETQ. For the CDR3, the DNA is TGCGCCAGCAGCTTGAAAGACCTGTCTTCGCAGTATTTT. Its translation: CASSLKDLSSQYF.

Comments on this clonotype: A clone one base away is much larger, so this may be a read error. This chain joins TRBV2 and TRBJ1-1; no clear D gene. This CDR3 contains 13 residues. CDR1 is SNHLY and CDR2 is FYNNEI in the germline V gene. The CDR3 reads CASSEQQNIEAFF. The CDR3 bases are TGTGCCAGCAGTGAACAACAGAACATTGAAGCTTTCTTT.

This clonotype was detected ten times or more. The chain couples TRBV4-1 to TRBJ1-1; D gene unclear. V lost 1 base, J lost 6 bases, and 12 bases lay in between. The length of the CDR3 is 14 residues. From germline, CDR1 is MGHRA and CDR2 YSYEKL. CDR3 DNA sequence: TGCGCCAGCAGCCAAGTCGGCGATTTCGCTGAAGCTTTCTTT. Translation: CASSQVGDFAEAFF.